This T cell receptor (beta chain) stems from a study of glioma-infiltrating T cells. General observations from the study: Non-neoplastic patients had below-expected tissue-blood divergence, while all gliomas exceeded expectation.

TCR alpha and beta CDR3 regions were amplified from RNA using iRepertoire nested multiplex PCR. For one-step reverse transcription and amplification, about 85-400 ng of tissue mRNA or PBMC total RNA was used. MiXCR, applied by TCRdb to the multiplex PCR reads, yields one record per CDR3 protein. The data hold roughly 350,000 distinct CDR3 sequences, with 41% observed a single time. This clonotype was detected many times. Its cognate antigen is unknown. This receptor was taken from a human donor with low-grade glioma or glioblastoma, undergoing nonglioma brain surgery, or in good health (not recorded which). What was sequenced was glioma tissue, nonneoplastic brain tissue, or PBMCs (not recorded which).

The chain's CDR3 is CASSFQGTSGYEQYF. CDR3 sequence (DNA): TGTGCCAGCAGTTTCCAAGGGACTAGCGGCTACGAGCAGTACTTC. The chain couples TRBV28 to TRBJ2-7; 11 bases match TRBD2. The J segment lost 3 bases and the V segment lost 3 bases, leaving 4 bases of the junction unmatched. Looked up from germline, CDR1 is MDHEN and CDR2 is SYDVKM. The CDR3 sequence is 15 residues long.